The sequence of this T cell receptor (beta chain) was determined in a study of T-cell reconstitution after alpha-beta-depleted transplantation in children. Study findings and constraints: The origin of high day-60 TCRbeta diversity in some patients lay in surviving recipient T cells and thymic progenitors. At one year after transplant, newly produced T cells mostly accounted for T-cell counts and diversity. There were reportedly several hundred expanded graft clones from which alpha-beta T cells came about two months after transplant.

As regards this clonotype: The antigen is undetermined.

Molecular barcoding with unique molecular identifiers was used for the TCRbeta library. Via MiXCR, TCRdb re-called the PCR reads, giving one row per CDR3 protein. The sample lists about 1,000,000 distinct CDR3 sequences; about 29% were seen once. The specimen comprised PBMCs, mostly from graft donor cells, sampled 360 days after TCRalphabeta/CD19-depleted stem cell transplant. The clonotype originates from a boy under three years old who had a stem cell transplant for SCID, so the T cells may come from the graft donor.

For the CDR3, the DNA is TGTGCCAGCAGCCATCCTTCAGCCTACAATGAGCAGTTCTTC. It encodes CASSHPSAYNEQFF. This rearrangement joins TRBV3-1 to TRBJ2-1, with D hard to call. The CDR3 runs to 14 residues. Trimming cost V 3 bases and J 2 bases, with 8 bases left between them. Germline CDR1 and CDR2: LGHDT and YNNKEL (reference sequence).